Below, 9 T cell receptor beta chains from the same sample are listed, as sequenced in a study of blood T cell repertoires in COVID-19. Produced via immunoSEQ multiplex PCR; TCRdb's table is partial and in-frame only. The table lists around 180,000 clones, 79% of them singletons. The sequenced sample consisted of peripheral blood. These receptors were collected from a man between 60 and 75 years old with active or convalescent COVID-19.

This chain links TRBV7-9 with TRBJ1-3, with D unresolved. The CDR3 is made up of 16 amino acids. The V end was cut by 7 bases, the J end by 0 bases, with 16 bases between. Germline values: CDR1 SEHNR, CDR2 FQNEAQ (reference sequence). The CDR3 here is CASTPRLPSSGNTIYF. CDR3 coding DNA: TGTGCCAGCACCCCTCGACTTCCGAGCTCTGGAAACACCATATATTTT.

The gene calls are TRBV18 and TRBJ1-6; 7 bases are a match to TRBD1. J gave up 12 bases and V 6 bases, and 8 bases lay outside the gene matches. The CDR3 loop spans 13 amino acids. Germline V gives CDR1 KGHSH, CDR2 LQKENI. This chain's CDR3 is CASSPGQDLPLHF. The CDR3 DNA sequence: TGTGCCAGCTCTCCCGGACAGGATTTACCCCTCCACTTT.

V is TRBV5-4 and J is TRBJ2-1, with 10 bases fitting TRBD2. The trim removed 4 bases at V and 0 bases at J, leaving 7 bases unmatched. The CDR3 totals 17 residues. Germline V CDR1 and CDR2: SGHNT, YYREEE (reference sequence). CDR3 in amino acids: CASSEPTSGFSYNEQFF. In DNA form, the CDR3 reads TGTGCCAGCAGCGAGCCGACTAGCGGGTTCTCCTACAATGAGCAGTTCTTC.

The chain employs TRBV24-1 and TRBJ1-4, with a possible D match to TRBD1 (5 bases). Germline CDR1 KGHDR, CDR2 SFDVKD. The CDR3 has 13 amino acids. The V gene lost 6 bases and the J gene lost 6 bases, with 10 bases spanning the gap. This CDR3 is CATSPGGDEKLFF. The CDR3 nucleotides are TGTGCCACCAGTCCCGGGGGGGATGAAAAACTGTTTTTT.

This clone was recorded only once. The chain is built from TRBV2 and TRBJ1-5, with 7 nucleotides matching TRBD1. The CDR3 runs to 16 residues. V lost 0 bases and J lost 1; bases outside the gene matches: 3. Germline V gene data show CDR1 as SNHLY and CDR2 as FYNNEI. DNA of the CDR3: TGTGCCAGCAGTGAAGCGGCACAGGGGAGCAATCAGCCCCAGCATTTT. Its translation: CASSEAAQGSNQPQHF.

This clone has a handful of counts. The rearrangement joins TRBV29-1 to TRBJ2-1, with D possibly TRBD2 on 5 matching bases. The CDR3 is made up of 15 amino acids. V was cut by 2 bases and J by 3 bases, with 14 bases left in between. In germline, CDR1 is SQVTM, CDR2 ANQGSEA. CDR3 amino acids: CSVEWVERNYNEQFF. CDR3 DNA: TGCAGCGTTGAATGGGTCGAGCGGAACTACAATGAGCAGTTCTTC.

This clone was detected a few times. The rearrangement links TRBV5-4 to TRBJ1-6; TRBD1 matches 7 bases. Germline trimming cut 0 bases from V and 6 bases from J; bases unmatched to any gene: 6. The CDR3 is made up of 16 amino acids. Germline CDR1 is SGHNT and CDR2 is YYREEE (reference sequence). The CDR3 nucleotides read TGTGCCAGCAGCTTGGCCGTCGGACAGGTTAATTCACCCCTCCACTTT. It translates to CASSLAVGQVNSPLHF.

This chain joins TRBV4-3 and TRBJ1-2, with D uncertain. CDR1 and CDR2 (germline): LGHNA, YSLEER. This CDR3 comprises 16 residues. Trimming removed 0 bases at V and 8 bases at J, with 19 bases between. CDR3 sequence (DNA): TGCGCCAGCAGCCAAGATCATCGGACGGAGGGATCCGGCTACACCTTC. The encoded protein is CASSQDHRTEGSGYTF.

This chain links TRBV27 with TRBJ1-1; unclear D gene. The CDR3 has 14 residues. V lost 0 bases and J 11 bases, leaving 16 bases between the germline ends. Germline V gives CDR1 MNHEY, CDR2 SMNVEV (reference sequence). The CDR3 bases are TGTGCCAGCAGTTTATCGTGGCAGATTAAAACGGCTTTCTTT. This gives the protein CASSLSWQIKTAFF.